The source of this TCR beta chain is a study of CD8 T cells in Susac syndrome. CDR1 and CDR2 from the germline V gene are SGDLS and YYNGEE. The CDR3 runs to 16 residues. V lost 3 bases and J lost 6; bases outside the gene matches: 13. The definition of memory subsets for TEMRA sorting was based on CD27 and CD45RA staining. With random hexamers, reverse transcription was performed on roughly 0.45 to 1 ug of RNA. TCRdb called the immunoSEQ multiplex PCR reads again in MiXCR, with one record for every CDR3 protein. The table includes 2,500 to 3,000 distinct CDR3 sequences, approximately 73% detected once.

The rearrangement uses TRBV9 and TRBJ1-2, with 8 bases matching TRBD1. This sequence was found in a human donor with Susac syndrome. Sequenced input: CD8+ TEMRA cells from PBMCs. As for subset: FACS-sorted terminally differentiated effector memory CD8+ T cells re-expressing CD45RA (CD8+ TEMRA). The CDR3 reads CASSEIEQDREDGYTF. The DNA for the CDR3 is TGTGCCAGCAGCGAGATAGAACAGGACAGGGAGGATGGCTACACCTTC.